This T cell receptor beta chain was captured by sequencing in a study of early stage breast cancer tumors. Study details: Of some 16 invasive breast tumors, about a dozen were hormone receptor-positive, HER2-negative. Each sample averaged approximately 10-fold read coverage.

Study observations and caveats: Chain pairing and CD4, CD8 or FOXP3 expression were not captured.

Each sample had two DNA replicates, around 0.53 ug blood or about 1.4 ug tissue. TCRdb keeps only in-frame clones here, not all; method: immunoSEQ multiplex PCR. Among about 69,000 clones listed, more than 70% were seen once. The CDR3 is made up of 15 amino acids. The germline V gene encodes CDR1 MNHNY and CDR2 SVGAGI (reference sequence). The V end was cut by 4 bases, the J end by 0 bases, with 13 bases between. Concerning this clone itself: The antigen remains undetermined.

This TCR was sampled from a person in their 40s with breast cancer. Material for sequencing was blood. The gene calls are TRBV6-6 and TRBJ2-7, with D perhaps TRBD2 (5 bases). CDR3 residues: CASSLKRANSYEQYF. The CDR3 DNA is TGTGCCAGCAGTTTAAAGAGGGCGAACTCCTACGAGCAGTACTTC.